This passage covers 13 T cell receptor beta chains from one sample sequenced in a study of monozygotic twins with inflammatory bowel disease. Each CDR3 protein gets one entry in TCRdb, which reprocessed the 5' RACE reads and gives no DNA. The specimen's table records about 330,000 distinct CDR3 sequences. Sequencing was carried out using blood. The source of these receptors is a human donor with ulcerative colitis or Crohn's disease, or a healthy co-twin of an affected twin (not recorded which).

The V call is TRBV12-3 or TRBV12-4, the J call TRBJ2-2; TCRdb picks TRBD1, but there is no DNA to check that call. The CDR3 consists of 16 residues. CDR3 in amino acids: CASSLGQGAGTGELFF.

The chain is built from TRBV15 and TRBJ2-5; as DNA is missing, the TRBD2 call by TCRdb cannot be tested. The CDR3 contains 17 residues. The germline V gene has CDR1 LNHNV and CDR2 YYDKDF (reference sequence). CDR3 in amino acids: CATSRPLAGVRQETQYF.

This chain uses TRBV24-1 with TRBJ2-7. This CDR3 is built from 13 residues. Germline V gene data show CDR1 as KGHDR and CDR2 as SFDVKD. The CDR3 sequence is CATSEVGLNEQYF.

The V gene is TRBV28, the J gene TRBJ2-3. The CDR3 runs 13 residues. Per the germline V gene, CDR1 is MDHEN and CDR2 is SYDVKM. CDR3 loop: CASSLDFADTQYF.

The chain employs TRBV5-1 and TRBJ2-5; without DNA, the TCRdb call of TRBD2 cannot be checked. Germline CDR1 SGHRS, CDR2 YFSETQ. CDR3 size: 14 residues. CDR3 loop: CASSSASVGKTQYF.

This chain connects TRBV11-2 to TRBJ2-2; TCRdb indicates TRBD2, and absent DNA this call remains unverified. This CDR3 spans 16 amino acids. The germline V gene has CDR1 SGHAT and CDR2 FQNNGV. The CDR3 protein is CASSLRAGGTPGELFF.

The chain joins TRBV20-1 to TRBJ2-7; TCRdb selects TRBD1, and the lack of DNA leaves this call unchecked. CDR1 is DFQATT, CDR2 SNEGSKA, per germline (reference sequence). The CDR3 runs to 13 residues. CDR3: CSARAAPDSEQYF.

V is TRBV20-1 and J is TRBJ1-2; TCRdb indicates TRBD1, and absent DNA this call remains unverified. The CDR3 has 14 residues. Germline-derived CDR1 and CDR2 are DFQATT and SNEGSKA (reference sequence). The CDR3: CSARDGGLNYGYTF.

The gene calls are TRBV18 and TRBJ2-5; TCRdb gives TRBD1 as the D gene, but with no DNA this cannot be confirmed. The CDR3 consists of 17 residues. CDR1 is KGHSH, CDR2 LQKENI, per germline. The CDR3 spells CASSPQSRTGGAETQYF.

The CDR3: CASSLRGFYNEQFF. This chain links TRBV7-9 with TRBJ2-1; the TCRdb call, TRBD1, lacks DNA for checking. This CDR3 is built from 14 residues. The germline gives CDR1 SEHNR, CDR2 FQNEAQ (reference sequence). The full variable domain, with the rest looked up from reference TRBV7-9 and TRBJ2-1, is DTGVSQNPRHKITKRGQNVTFRCDPISEHNRLYWYRQTLGQGPEFLTYFQNEAQLEKSRLLSDRFSAERPKGSFSTLEIQRTEQGDSAMYLCASSLRGFYNEQFFGPGTRLTVL.

The CDR3 spells CSARATPDKNIQYF. The chain joins TRBV20-1 to TRBJ2-4; TCRdb picks TRBD1, but there is no DNA to check that call. Germline V gene sequence: CDR1 DFQATT, CDR2 SNEGSKA (reference sequence). The CDR3 is made up of 14 amino acids.

The J gene is TRBJ2-1, the V gene TRBV11-2; TCRdb designates TRBD1, a call that cannot be tested without DNA. CDR1 and CDR2 (germline): SGHAT, FQNNGV. The CDR3 has 13 residues. CDR3 sequence reads: CASSQTGVNEQFF.

This sequence joins TRBV5-1 and TRBJ1-1; TCRdb lists TRBD1, though no DNA is available to test this call. CDR1 is SGHRS, CDR2 YFSETQ, per germline. The CDR3 totals 14 residues. CDR3 region: CASSTDRAYTEAFF.